The sequence of this T cell receptor (beta chain) was determined in a study of T cells in women clearing cervical HPV infection. Across the study: Donors had HPV16-related CIN3 or worse; 2 had invasive cancer. Control women cleared a single incident HPV16 infection within 12 months. Overall study results and limits: Each sample's T-cell count was unknown, possibly confounding richness. CIN3+ cases had significantly higher TCR richness than controls; evenness did not differ.

The CDR3 consists of 13 residues. A word on this clone: Its antigen is unknown. The CDR3 goes on 3 residues after the read ends, and that part is filled in from the germline J gene.

Sequencing was performed with immunoSEQ multiplex PCR; in TCRdb, only in-frame clones are kept and a portion is missing. The sample has 20,000 to 25,000 clones, and its top ten clones hold around 6%. The receptor was isolated from a woman aged 18-69 years with a cervical HPV16 infection that either progressed to CIN3+ or cleared (not recorded which). The rearrangement uses TRBV12-3 or TRBV12-4 and TRBJ1-1; 10 positions agree with TRBD1. The sequenced material came from blood buffy coat. The sequenced CDR3 bases are TGTGCCAGCAGTTTGGGACAGGGGATTGGA. It specifies CASSLGQGIG. The complete CDR3 sequence is CASSLGQGIGAFF.